This T cell receptor (beta chain) was observed in a study of OX40 agonist ivuxolimab in advanced cancers. Sequenced by immunoSEQ multiplex PCR; TCRdb stores in-frame clones only, minus some. This sample has over 55,000 clones; 80% to 90% occur once, and the top ten carry less than 0.6%. V lost 3 bases, J lost 6 bases, and 14 bases stayed unmatched. The CDR3 runs 17 residues. Germline V lookup: CDR1 SGHRS, CDR2 YFSETQ. The source is an adult with an advanced solid tumor such as melanoma, head and neck, liver or kidney cancer. The V and J genes are TRBV5-1 and TRBJ2-3; TRBD1 aligns across 9 bases. The sequencing used CD4+ or CD8+ T cells sorted from blood, collected in a trial of the OX40 agonist ivuxolimab. The DNA of the CDR3 is TGCGCCAGCAGCTCTGGACAGGGGACGGGGTTCGGCGATACGCAGTATTTT. Amino acid sequence: CASSSGQGTGFGDTQYF. Filled out from reference TRBV5-1 and TRBJ2-3, the complete variable domain reads KAGVTQTPRYLIKTRGQQVTLSCSPISGHRSVSWYQQTPGQGLQFLFEYFSETQRNKGNFPGRFSGRQFSNSRSEMNVSTLELGDSALYLCASSSGQGTGFGDTQYFGPGTRLTVL.